These T cell receptor beta chains were read from a single sample in a study of T cell repertoires in cytomegalovirus infection. For these TCRs, the target antigens are not known. TCRdb reprocessed the reads with MiXCR, giving one entry per CDR3 protein. The data contain 110,000 to 150,000 distinct CDR3 sequences, approximately 30% of them seen just once; the ten biggest clones take up 45% to 55%. Here the sequenced sample was CD8+ T cells from cultured PBMCs, taken from culture after CMV antigen stimulation. The receptors derive from a human donor in good health (CMV status not recorded). Some clones in this sample may be carry-over from other donors' samples. CDR3s include the opening cysteine and the closing phenylalanine or tryptophan. The order of the fields is V gene, J gene, clone size, CDR3 protein. Only part of the rows carry a size: once, few, many, or a class if the clone is expanded.

V: TRBV7-4; J: TRBJ2-5; size: NA; CDR3: CASSPTGKGETQYF
V: TRBV24-1; J: TRBJ1-5; size: NA; CDR3: CATSDPGTAAPQHF
V: TRBV29-1; J: TRBJ2-2; size: NA; CDR3: CSVEPGTGELFF
V: TRBV2; J: TRBJ2-5; size: NA; CDR3: CASSEDRGTAETQYF
V: TRBV7-2; J: TRBJ2-2; size: many; CDR3: CASSHSRTDGELFF
V: TRBV6-8; J: TRBJ1-2; size: once; CDR3: CASSYSGYGYTF
V: TRBV12-3/TRBV12-4; J: TRBJ1-3; size: NA; CDR3: CASRMDSSSGNTIYF
V: TRBV4-1; J: TRBJ2-1; size: NA; CDR3: CASSHPGGGGPRDNEQFF
V: TRBV29-1; J: TRBJ1-1; size: NA; CDR3: CSVVPPVNTEAFF
V: TRBV27; J: TRBJ2-1; size: few; CDR3: CASSLSSGTYNEQFF
V: TRBV6-5; J: TRBJ2-3; size: many; CDR3: CASSFLFGGTDTQYF
V: TRBV29-1; J: TRBJ2-7; size: few; CDR3: CSVRQDHYEQYF
V: TRBV6-1; J: TRBJ2-7; size: NA; CDR3: CASSEGFGQGYEQYF
V: TRBV10-3; J: TRBJ2-5; size: NA; CDR3: CAISEWGRETQYF
V: TRBV27; J: TRBJ1-6; size: few; CDR3: CASSLSSTGGGDNSPLHF
V: TRBV7-9; J: TRBJ1-1; size: NA; CDR3: CASSSELGKNAFF
V: TRBV7-6; J: TRBJ2-7; size: many; CDR3: CASSAWDGHYEQYF
V: TRBV7-9; J: TRBJ1-1; size: NA; CDR3: CASSFTREAFF
V: TRBV19; J: TRBJ1-4; size: few; CDR3: CATTLSQGNEKLFF
V: TRBV7-8; J: TRBJ1-4; size: NA; CDR3: CASSLLDEKLFF
V: TRBV25-1; J: TRBJ2-7; size: few; CDR3: CASSEWAGGSSYEQYF
V: TRBV5-4; J: TRBJ2-7; size: many; CDR3: CASSQDSYEQYF